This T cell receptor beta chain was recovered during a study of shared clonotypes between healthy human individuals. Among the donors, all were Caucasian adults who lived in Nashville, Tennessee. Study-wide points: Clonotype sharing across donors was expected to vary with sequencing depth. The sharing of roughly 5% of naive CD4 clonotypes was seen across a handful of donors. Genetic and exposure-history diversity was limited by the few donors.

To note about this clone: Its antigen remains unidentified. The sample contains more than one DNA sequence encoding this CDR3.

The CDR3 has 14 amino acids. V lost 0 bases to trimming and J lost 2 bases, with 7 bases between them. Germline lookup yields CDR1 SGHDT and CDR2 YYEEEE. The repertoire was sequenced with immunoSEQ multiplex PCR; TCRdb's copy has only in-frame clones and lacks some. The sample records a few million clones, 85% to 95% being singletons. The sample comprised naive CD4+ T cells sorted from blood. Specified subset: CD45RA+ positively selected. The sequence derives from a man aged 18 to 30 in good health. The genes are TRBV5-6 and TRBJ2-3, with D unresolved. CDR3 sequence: CASSLGQSTDTQYF. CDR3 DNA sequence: TGTGCCAGCAGCTTGGGGCAGTCCACAGATACGCAGTATTTT.